These T cell receptor beta chains were read from a single sample in a study of blood T cell repertoires in COVID-19. Here immunoSEQ multiplex PCR was the method, and the copy in TCRdb shows in-frame clones only, minus some. The sample yields around 200,000 clones, about 91% seen once. Source material: PBMCs or T cells enriched from blood (not recorded which). The receptors stem from a man between 18 and 29 years old with acute COVID-19. Each CDR3 is given with its conserved first and last residue. Fields, in order: J gene, D gene, V gene, clone size, CDR3 protein, CDR3 DNA. A D gene is named only where the DNA matches it firmly. Not every row has a clone size; where given, it reads once, few, many or a size class.

TRBJ2-7 TRBD2 TRBV5-6 - CASSPGLVSSYEQYF TGTGCCAGCAGCCCCGGACTAGTCTCCTCCTACGAGCAGTACTTC
TRBJ2-6 - TRBV27 - CASSLGGSGANVLTF TGTGCCAGCAGTCTTGGAGGCTCTGGGGCCAACGTCCTGACTTTC
TRBJ1-2 - TRBV2 - CASRSQGNYGYTF TGTGCCAGCAGGAGCCAGGGGAACTATGGCTACACCTTC
TRBJ1-5 - TRBV19 - CASRKMGRTARPNQPQHF TGTGCCAGTAGAAAAATGGGTCGGACAGCGAGGCCCAATCAGCCCCAGCATTTT
TRBJ2-1 TRBD2 TRBV6-5 few CASSSSWPTSGRKFF TGTGCCAGCAGTTCCTCCTGGCCCACGAGCGGGAGGAAGTTCTTC
TRBJ1-5 TRBD1 TRBV4-1 - CASTPDRGGGQPQHF TGCGCCAGCACCCCGGACAGGGGAGGAGGGCAGCCCCAGCATTTT
TRBJ1-1 - TRBV19 - CASSGDTLITEAFF TGTGCCAGTAGTGGGGACACCCTGATCACTGAAGCTTTCTTT
TRBJ1-2 TRBD1 TRBV28 - CAIPDRAYGYTF TGTGCCATCCCGGACAGGGCCTATGGCTACACCTTC
TRBJ1-5 - TRBV3-1/TRBV3-2 - CASSQGRGGQPQHF TGTGCCAGCAGCCAAGGTAGGGGAGGTCAGCCCCAGCATTTT
TRBJ1-1 - TRBV4-2 - CASRQRSNTEAFF TGTGCCAGCAGACAGCGGTCGAACACTGAAGCTTTCTTT
TRBJ2-7 - TRBV27 - CASSGQGEDEQYF TGTGCCAGCAGTGGGCAGGGGGAGGACGAGCAGTACTTC
TRBJ2-2 - TRBV27 - CASSPTPHEGANTGELFF TGTGCCAGCAGTCCCACCCCACACGAGGGGGCGAACACCGGGGAGCTGTTTTTT
TRBJ2-7 TRBD1 TRBV5-1 once CASSLIEGASYEQYF TGCGCCAGCAGCTTGATAGAGGGGGCATCGTACGAGCAGTACTTC
TRBJ1-5 - TRBV28 once CATYQGFNQPQHF TGTGCCACTTATCAGGGATTCAATCAGCCCCAGCATTTT
TRBJ2-1 TRBD2 TRBV28 - CASSTQREKFF TGTGCCAGCAGTACGCAGCGGGAGAAGTTCTTC
TRBJ2-1 TRBD1 TRBV6-5 - CASSLTGVDEQFF TGTGCCAGCAGTTTAACAGGGGTAGACGAGCAGTTCTTC
TRBJ2-2 TRBD1 TRBV7-2 - CASSTRQGPTGELFF TGTGCCAGCAGCACCCGACAGGGCCCCACCGGGGAGCTGTTTTTT
TRBJ2-7 TRBD1 TRBV28 - CASSLWEGGADEQYF TGTGCCAGCAGTTTATGGGAAGGGGGCGCCGACGAGCAGTACTTC
TRBJ2-1 TRBD2 TRBV4-3 - CASSQEGGLAFEQFF TGCGCCAGCAGCCAAGAGGGAGGGCTAGCGTTTGAGCAGTTCTTC
TRBJ1-2 - TRBV14 - CASSQDYSQVDGYTF TGTGCCAGCAGCCAAGATTATTCACAGGTCGATGGCTACACCTTC
TRBJ1-1 - TRBV6-2/TRBV6-3 - CASSDTIWRGMNTEAFF TGTGCCAGCAGCGACACGATTTGGCGGGGAATGAACACTGAAGCTTTCTTT
TRBJ1-1 - TRBV29-1 - CSVESGNTEAFF TGCAGCGTTGAGTCGGGAAACACTGAAGCTTTCTTT
TRBJ1-1 - TRBV7-9 - CASSLNNPRVISIEAFF TGTGCCAGCAGCTTAAATAATCCCAGGGTTATTTCGATTGAAGCTTTCTTT
TRBJ1-5 TRBD1 TRBV2 - CASRKTGNSNQPQHF TGTGCCAGCAGGAAGACAGGGAATAGCAATCAGCCCCAGCATTTT
TRBJ2-1 TRBD1 TRBV9 - CASSDPPVGTGPANEQFF TGTGCCAGCAGCGATCCTCCCGTTGGGACAGGTCCCGCCAATGAGCAGTTCTTC
TRBJ1-5 - TRBV7-9 - CASSDSNQPQHF TGTGCCAGCAGTGACAGTAATCAGCCCCAGCATTTT
TRBJ1-6 - TRBV27 - CASRGGYNSPLHF TGTGCCAGCAGAGGGGGCTATAATTCACCCCTCCACTTT
TRBJ2-5 TRBD1 TRBV7-8 - CASSPPATGREETQYF TGTGCCAGCAGCCCCCCCGCGACAGGGCGTGAAGAGACCCAGTACTTC
TRBJ1-5 - TRBV6-5 - CASSTEEPQHF TGTGCCAGCAGTACCGAGGAGCCCCAGCATTTT
TRBJ2-3 TRBD1 TRBV6-4 - CASSDSAGGADTQYF TGTGCCAGCAGTGACTCGGCAGGGGGAGCAGATACGCAGTATTTT
TRBJ1-6 - TRBV7-8 - CASSPRQPSYNSPLHF TGTGCCAGCAGCCCCCGACAGCCCTCCTATAATTCACCCCTCCACTTT
TRBJ2-5 TRBD2 TRBV7-9 once CASSFSGTKETQYF TGTGCCAGCAGCTTTAGCGGGACAAAAGAGACCCAGTACTTC
TRBJ2-1 - TRBV29-1 - CSVDRGNEQFF TGCAGCGTTGACAGGGGCAATGAGCAGTTCTTC
TRBJ1-5 - TRBV7-9 - CASSLEAGVSNQPQHF TGTGCCAGCAGCTTAGAGGCAGGGGTTAGCAATCAGCCCCAGCATTTT
TRBJ2-1 TRBD1 TRBV28 - CASSLWGTAVNEQFF TGTGCCAGCAGTTTGTGGGGGACAGCGGTGAATGAGCAGTTCTTC
TRBJ2-1 - TRBV28 - CASTSGTPGEQFF TGTGCCAGCACCAGTGGGACACCAGGTGAGCAGTTCTTC
TRBJ2-7 - TRBV28 - CASSLTGVNYEQYF TGTGCCAGCAGTTTAACAGGAGTAAACTACGAGCAGTACTTC
TRBJ2-7 - TRBV28 once CASSAGQGSYEQYF TGTGCCAGCAGTGCGGGGCAGGGTTCCTACGAGCAGTACTTC
TRBJ2-5 - TRBV7-9 - CAGRPSGVEETQYF TGTGCCGGAAGGCCATCGGGGGTGGAAGAGACCCAGTACTTC
TRBJ2-7 - TRBV10-2 - CASSDSGGHPYEQYF TGCGCCAGCAGTGATTCGGGGGGACACCCCTACGAGCAGTACTTC
TRBJ2-2 TRBD2 TRBV12-5 - CASGLVLAGAGELFF TGTGCTAGTGGTTTGGTACTAGCGGGAGCCGGGGAGCTGTTTTTT
TRBJ2-3 TRBD2 TRBV14 - CASRSLWGGDTQYF TGTGCCAGCAGGTCCCTCTGGGGAGGGGATACGCAGTATTTT
TRBJ1-4 TRBD1 TRBV27 - CASSWTGPNEKLFF TGTGCCAGCAGTTGGACAGGCCCTAATGAAAAACTGTTTTTT
TRBJ2-1 - TRBV2 - CASMSRRDYNEQFF TGTGCCAGCATGAGTAGGCGGGACTACAATGAGCAGTTCTTC
TRBJ2-7 TRBD1 TRBV10-2 - CASKSGQGPYEQYF TGCGCCAGCAAGTCGGGACAGGGTCCTTACGAGCAGTACTTC
TRBJ1-5 - TRBV6-2/TRBV6-3 - CASSSFDGQPQHF TGTGCCAGCAGTTCCTTCGACGGGCAGCCCCAGCATTTT
TRBJ2-1 TRBD1 TRBV6-5 - CATTTGDSYNEQFF TGTGCCACTACGACAGGGGACTCCTACAATGAGCAGTTCTTC
TRBJ1-1 - TRBV6-5 - CASSYSGIGVNTEAFF TGTGCCAGCAGTTACTCGGGGATCGGGGTGAACACTGAAGCTTTCTTT
TRBJ2-3 TRBD2 TRBV19 - CASSIIVSFRLAGTDTQYF TGTGCCAGTAGTATTATTGTGAGTTTTCGACTAGCGGGGACAGATACGCAGTATTTT
TRBJ2-1 - TRBV7-2 - CASSQTRLSSYNEQFF TGTGCCAGCAGCCAGACTCGGCTTAGCTCCTACAATGAGCAGTTCTTC
TRBJ2-1 TRBD2 TRBV20-1 - CSASPTSGSYNEQFF TGCAGTGCTAGTCCGACTAGCGGGAGTTACAATGAGCAGTTCTTC
TRBJ1-2 TRBD1 TRBV9 once CASSEDRVRGDGYTF TGTGCCAGCAGCGAGGACAGGGTCAGAGGGGATGGCTACACCTTC
TRBJ1-1 TRBD1 TRBV5-5 - CASRTDRVNTEAFF TGTGCCAGCAGAACGGACAGGGTGAACACTGAAGCTTTCTTT
TRBJ1-2 - TRBV10-3 - CAITPLTSGNYGYTF TGTGCCATCACCCCCCTCACCTCCGGGAACTATGGCTACACCTTC
TRBJ2-1 - TRBV12-3/TRBV12-4 - CASSWSGDNEQFF TGTGCCAGCAGTTGGTCGGGAGACAATGAGCAGTTCTTC